This entry features one T cell receptor (beta chain) sequence. This sample is drawn from a study of cytomegalovirus exposure and HLA in healthy donors. The V segment lost 4 bases and the J segment 7 bases; nucleotides outside the gene matches: 12. CDR3 length: 15 amino acids. CDR1 and CDR2 from the germline V gene are SGHRS and YFSETQ. TCRdb's table, derived via immunoSEQ multiplex PCR, lists solely in-frame clones and lacks some. This table holds 80,000 to 100,000 clones, just over 90% found once. The specimen was PBMCs. The rearrangement joins TRBV5-1 to TRBJ2-7, with 9 nucleotides matching TRBD2. This receptor was obtained from a man aged 25-45 years in good health and CMV-seronegative. The CDR3 loop reads CASSPISGSHPEQYF. CDR3 coding DNA: TGCGCCAGCAGCCCCATTAGCGGGAGTCACCCTGAGCAGTACTTC. The whole variable domain, remainder taken from reference TRBV5-1 and TRBJ2-7, is KAGVTQTPRYLIKTRGQQVTLSCSPISGHRSVSWYQQTPGQGLQFLFEYFSETQRNKGNFPGRFSGRQFSNSRSEMNVSTLELGDSALYLCASSPISGSHPEQYFGPGTRLTVT.